The 22 T cell receptor beta chains listed next were all sequenced from one sample in a study of post-analysis software for immune sequencing data. Study-wide findings and caveats: The study found TRBV5-6, TRBV5-1 and TRBV20-1 among a few TRBV segments more frequent in patients than controls.

Each TCR beta cDNA library carried unique molecular identifiers. MiXCR was run by TCRdb on the PCR reads, yielding one entry per CDR3 protein. This repertoire shows 820,000 or so distinct CDR3 sequences, around 53% found once; its top ten account for approximately 4.5%. For these receptors, no antigen is known. Specimen: blood. These receptors all come from a girl between 5 and 17 years old with multiple sclerosis.

This clonotype has only one observation. A junction boundary mismatches the germline segment, possibly from a read error. This sequence joins TRBV11-2 and TRBJ2-1, with D possibly TRBD1 on 6 matching bases. The CDR3 has 13 residues. Germline CDR1 is SGHAT and CDR2 is FQNNGV. CDR3 sequence (DNA): TGTGCCAGCAGCCAGCATGGGGGCTATGAACAGTTCTTC. Its protein product is CASSQHGGYEQFF.

This chain joins TRBV6-6 and TRBJ2-7; D unclear. The CDR3 spans 14 residues. V gave up 6 bases and J gave up 3 bases, with 15 bases separating them. CDR1 is MNHNY and CDR2 is SVGAGI in the germline V gene (reference sequence). The CDR3: CASSTAFGGYEQYF. The CDR3 region has the DNA TGTGCCAGCAGCACAGCCTTCGGTGGCTACGAGCAGTACTTC.

This clonotype was detected ten times or more. The V gene is TRBV20-1, the J gene TRBJ2-5; D ambiguous. The CDR3 is 14 amino acids. Per germline, CDR1 DFQATT and CDR2 SNEGSKA (reference sequence). V lost 0 bases, J lost 2 bases, and 10 bases lay in between. The CDR3 DNA reads as TGCAGTGCTAGAGAGGGTAATCCTCAAGAGACCCAGTACTTC. This codes for CSAREGNPQETQYF.

The table lists this clonotype with a few counts. The rearrangement uses TRBV20-1 and TRBJ1-2, with a tentative D call TRBD1 (6 bases). The length of the CDR3 is 18 residues. V was pared by 3 bases and J by 3 bases, with 26 bases between. Per germline, CDR1 DFQATT and CDR2 SNEGSKA (reference sequence). CDR3 DNA: TGCAGTGCTAGTACACCGACAGGAGTTGCGGTTAGTGACTATGGCTACACCTTC. Its protein is CSASTPTGVAVSDYGYTF.

This chain joins TRBV6-6 and TRBJ1-5; 10 bases match TRBD1. J was trimmed by 5 bases and V by 4 bases; bases with no gene match: 2. Germline loops: CDR1 MNHNY, CDR2 SVGAGI (reference sequence). The CDR3 extends over 14 amino acids. The chain's CDR3 is CASSWTGGDQPQHF. In DNA form, the CDR3 reads TGTGCCAGCAGTTGGACAGGGGGGGATCAGCCCCAGCATTTT.

The chain has TRBV6-4 and TRBJ1-2; 10 bases fit TRBD1. Germline assignment: CDR1 MRHNA and CDR2 SNTAGT. V gave up 6 bases and J gave up 5 bases; unmatched junction bases: 9. CDR3 length: 15 residues. Here the CDR3 reads CASSQGQGYGYGYTF. The CDR3 bases are TGTGCCAGCAGCCAGGGACAGGGGTATGGTTATGGCTACACCTTC.

Only one count was recorded for this clonotype. At one end the junction does not follow the germline gene, possibly because of a read error. The chain recombines TRBV14 with TRBJ2-1; 11 positions match TRBD2. This CDR3 spans 19 amino acids. Per the germline V gene, CDR1 is SGHDN and CDR2 is FVKESK. The CDR3 loop reads CTSSLDRVGTSGSYNEQFF. The CDR3 nucleotides are TGTACCAGCAGCCTCGACAGGGTCGGGACTAGCGGATCCTACAATGAGCAGTTCTTC.

This chain joins TRBV9 and TRBJ2-5; TRBD2 matches at 8 bases. Germline V gene sequence: CDR1 SGDLS, CDR2 YYNGEE. Germline trimming cut 0 bases from V and 5 bases from J; bases unmatched to any gene: 6. The CDR3 extends over 15 amino acids. DNA for the CDR3: TGTGCCAGCAGCGTAGAGGGGGGACTAGGCGAGACCCAGTACTTC. It codes for CASSVEGGLGETQYF. The full variable domain, its missing parts supplied by reference TRBV9 and TRBJ2-5, is DSGVTQTPKHLITATGQRVTLRCSPRSGDLSVYWYQQSLDQGLQFLIQYYNGEERAKGNILERFSAQQFPDLHSELNLSSLELGDSALYFCASSVEGGLGETQYFGPGTRLLVL.

This CDR3 reads CSVLSKGNEQFF. For the CDR3, the DNA is TGCAGCGTTTTGTCAAAGGGCAATGAGCAGTTCTTC. This rearrangement joins TRBV29-1 to TRBJ2-1, with unresolved D. Germline CDR1 is SQVTM and CDR2 is ANQGSEA. Trimming took off 5 bases at V and 6 bases at J, with 11 bases between the two ends. The length of the CDR3 is 12 residues.

This chain joins TRBV20-1 and TRBJ2-7, with D perhaps TRBD1 (6 bases). V was pared by 3 bases and J by 4 bases, with 10 bases between. CDR1 DFQATT and CDR2 SNEGSKA come from the germline V gene (reference sequence). The CDR3 runs 12 residues. The CDR3: CSASRTVYEQYF. The CDR3 bases are TGCAGTGCTAGCCGGACAGTTTACGAGCAGTACTTC.

The chain combines TRBV15 with TRBJ2-3; D is uncertain. The CDR3 loop spans 13 amino acids. V was trimmed by 1 base and J by 2 bases, leaving 4 bases between them. The germline V gene has CDR1 LNHNV and CDR2 YYDKDF (reference sequence). CDR3 sequence reads: CATSRVDTDTQYF. As DNA, the CDR3 is TGTGCCACCAGCAGAGTCGACACAGATACGCAGTATTTT.

This clonotype was detected once. The missing conserved phenylalanine or tryptophan at the end of this CDR3 makes a read error likely. The rearrangement uses TRBV6-1 and TRBJ2-1; tentatively, D is TRBD1 (6 bases). Germline values: CDR1 MNHNS, CDR2 SASEGT. This CDR3 is built from 14 residues. V lost 5 bases, J lost 7 bases, and 15 bases lay in between. CDR3 sequence: CASSIWTVGNEQFV. Here the CDR3 DNA reads TGTGCCAGCAGTATTTGGACAGTAGGAAATGAGCAGTTCGTC.

The rearrangement joins TRBV5-1 to TRBJ2-5; the match to TRBD2 covers 16 bases. V dropped 3 bases and J dropped 5; count of bases not matched to a gene: 7. The CDR3 sequence is 17 residues long. Germline V gene data show CDR1 as SGHRS and CDR2 as YFSETQ. The CDR3 here is CASSWTGTSGRGETQYF. The CDR3 DNA sequence: TGCGCCAGCAGCTGGACCGGGACTAGCGGGAGGGGTGAGACCCAGTACTTC.

This clonotype was recorded at least ten times. The chain uses TRBV5-1 and TRBJ2-7; D might be TRBD2 (5 bases). The V end lost 2 bases, the J end lost 7 bases, and 7 bases lay between the germline ends. The CDR3 loop spans 11 amino acids. Germline V gives CDR1 SGHRS, CDR2 YFSETQ. Here the CDR3 reads CASSLEGEQYF. CDR3 coding DNA: TGCGCCAGCAGCTTAGAGGGAGAGCAGTACTTC. Using reference TRBV5-1 and TRBJ2-7 for the parts outside the CDR3, the full variable domain is KAGVTQTPRYLIKTRGQQVTLSCSPISGHRSVSWYQQTPGQGLQFLFEYFSETQRNKGNFPGRFSGRQFSNSRSEMNVSTLELGDSALYLCASSLEGEQYFGPGTRLTVT.

J is TRBJ2-7 and V is TRBV20-1; no firm D call. The length of the CDR3 is 15 residues. The V gene lost 1 base and the J gene lost 0 bases, with 13 bases spanning the gap. CDR1 is DFQATT and CDR2 is SNEGSKA in the germline V gene (reference sequence). The CDR3 nucleotides read TGCAGTGCTAGAGCGACTCCGTGGAGCTCCTACGAGCAGTACTTC. This gives the protein CSARATPWSSYEQYF.

In DNA form, the CDR3 reads TGTGCCAGCTCACTAGACAGGATCGGTGAGCAGTTCTTC. This codes for CASSLDRIGEQFF. The V and J genes are TRBV18 and TRBJ2-1, with D perhaps matching TRBD1 (6 bases). Germline V gene data show CDR1 as KGHSH and CDR2 as LQKENI. The V and J ends lost 4 bases and 9 bases respectively, with 13 bases between them. This CDR3 has 13 amino acids.

CDR3 DNA sequence: TGCAGTGCTAGAGATCCCAGGGTGGAGACCCAGTACTTC. Translation gives CSARDPRVETQYF. This chain connects TRBV20-1 to TRBJ2-7; D may be TRBD1 (5 bases). The J call may be wrong; the DNA end is better matched by TRBJ2-5. The CDR3 totals 13 residues. Germline CDR1 reads DFQATT; CDR2 reads SNEGSKA (reference sequence).

The V call is TRBV29-1, the J call TRBJ2-2; 9 bases fit TRBD1. Germline CDR1 reads SQVTM; CDR2 reads ANQGSEA. CDR3 size: 13 residues. V gave up 5 bases and J gave up 5 bases; unmatched junction bases: 3. The CDR3 sequence is CSVYRGHTGELFF. CDR3 DNA sequence: TGCAGCGTTTACAGGGGGCATACCGGGGAGCTGTTTTTT.

Only a few counts were recorded for this clonotype. This chain joins TRBV29-1 and TRBJ2-5, with TRBD2 matching 9 bases. The length of the CDR3 is 13 residues. J gave up 5 bases and V 3 bases, and 4 bases lay outside the gene matches. Germline values: CDR1 SQVTM, CDR2 ANQGSEA. Here the CDR3 reads CSVEREGLETQYF. CDR3 bases: TGCAGCGTTGAGCGGGAGGGCCTGGAGACCCAGTACTTC.

This clonotype has only a few counts. The chain recombines TRBV7-9 with TRBJ2-3; D gene uncertain. Trimming left V 0 bases short and J 2 bases short, with 6 bases between. CDR1 is SEHNR, CDR2 FQNEAQ, per germline (reference sequence). The CDR3 contains 14 residues. CDR3 DNA sequence: TGTGCCAGCAGCTTAGCTGTCAACACAGATACGCAGTATTTT. As protein: CASSLAVNTDTQYF.

The chain is built from TRBV18 and TRBJ1-2; no reliable D call. The germline CDR1 and CDR2 sequences are KGHSH and LQKENI. This CDR3 has 16 amino acids. The V gene lost 2 bases and the J gene lost 1 base, with 14 bases spanning the gap. The CDR3 is CASSPVIAGVNYGYTF. The CDR3 DNA reads as TGTGCCAGCTCACCAGTTATCGCTGGCGTTAACTATGGCTACACCTTC. The complete variable domain, with remaining parts taken from reference TRBV18 and TRBJ1-2, reads NAGVMQNPRHLVRRRGQEARLRCSPMKGHSHVYWYRQLPEEGLKFMVYLQKENIIDESGMPKERFSAEFPKEGPSILRIQQVVRGDSAAYFCASSPVIAGVNYGYTFGSGTRLTVV.

This chain joins TRBV2 and TRBJ2-3, with unresolved D. Germline values: CDR1 SNHLY, CDR2 FYNNEI. V was clipped by 6 bases and J by 8 bases, with 12 bases between them. The CDR3 runs 12 residues. The CDR3 region has the DNA TGTGCCAGCAGCTCATCTGGAATTACGCAGTATTTT. Amino acid sequence: CASSSSGITQYF.